This T cell receptor beta chain appears in the sequencing data of a study of blood T cell repertoires in COVID-19 (dated by TCRdb to 2018 to 2020). Broadly, across the study: The collaborator samples originated in the United States, Italy and Spain and spanned the acute and convalescent phases of COVID-19. A de-identified subject ID, COVID-19 status, age in years and sex were almost always included in the sample metadata. Deeply sampled blood TCRbeta repertoires from subjects exposed to, actively infected with, or recovered from COVID-19 were included in the dataset. The material from the prospective study consisted of cDNA or gDNA derived from T cells, B-cell-depleted T cells, or PBMCs. The samples were drawn from two sources: the first 160 participants of the ongoing ImmuneRACE study, and 950 to 1,500 subjects contributed by 6 global collaborators. Where HLA class I and class II types were available, the types were taken from metadata supplied by the sample provider, not from assay-based typing. The repertoires were made available in a free public database intended to serve as a resource for research on the immune response to SARS-CoV-2.

This clone was seen once. This receptor's antigen is unknown. Within one base of it there is no much larger clone, and no base qualities were kept. Compared with germline, V lacks 4 bases and J lacks 8 bases; bases without a gene match: 8. As encoded in the germline V gene (reference sequence), CDR1 is SEHNR while CDR2 is FQNEAQ. The CDR3 runs 15 residues from the cysteine to the phenylalanine. The only DNA kept is the CDR3, 45 bases in frame from the first base. What the study reported, not specific to this receptor: Clinical and demographic metadata were provided uncurated, with the amount varying by source and participant.

TCRbeta CDR3 regions were amplified from genomic DNA using the immunoSEQ Assay, a bias-controlled multiplex PCR. On the authors' methods: Within the assay, amplification of reference gene primers was used to estimate how many nucleated cells each sample contained. To quantify the absolute abundance of each unique TCRbeta CDR3 rearrangement, sequence reads were collapsed and filtered. Productive Simpson clonality was computed per sample as the square root of Simpson's diversity index over productive rearrangements. TCRdb obtained this table from immuneACCESS and retained in-frame rearrangements with V and J assigned. These tables miss some clones; where compared with another copy, unresolved V genes account for less than half of the shortfall, and the remainder is unexplained. That table gives V, J and clone size, and the DNA gave D and trimming. The table for this sample lists more than 150,000 clones; roughly nine tenths of them were counted only once. The top ten hold approximately 4% of the sample.

Collaborating institutions collected whole blood in K2EDTA tubes following their own protocols. Collaborator samples were shipped for TCRbeta analysis as frozen whole blood, isolated PBMCs, or DNA extracted from either sample type. Recombination connected TRBV7-9 to TRBJ2-1; 10 bases in between match TRBD2. The sequence was obtained from a woman between 70 and 85 years old with acute or convalescent COVID-19. Material for sequencing was peripheral blood. The CDR3 region has the sequence CASSSSGSGGYEQFF. The nucleotide sequence is TGTGCCAGCAGCTCTAGCGGGAGTGGAGGATATGAGCAGTTCTTC.